This record concerns one T cell receptor beta chain sequence. Assay: immunoSEQ multiplex PCR; the TCRdb copy retains only in-frame clones and omits some. The sample lists over 55,000 clones, just under 90% occurring once. This record comes from a study of OX40 agonist ivuxolimab in advanced cancers. For the study at large: A history of anti-PD-1, anti-PD-L1 or anti-CTLA-4 therapy was acceptable, and approximately 40% had some.

CDR3 size: 15 residues. The germline V and J ends were trimmed by 5 bases and 2 bases, with 14 bases remaining between them. The germline V gene encodes CDR1 SGHTA and CDR2 FQGNSA. The input for sequencing was CD4+ or CD8+ T cells sorted from blood, taken in a trial of the OX40 agonist ivuxolimab. The chain employs TRBV7-2 and TRBJ2-3, with D possibly matching TRBD2 (6 bases). This TCR came from an adult with an advanced solid tumor such as melanoma, head and neck, liver or kidney cancer. The CDR3, as DNA: TGTGCCAGCAGCATCCGGGACTTTCCCACAGATACGCAGTATTTT. Translation gives CASSIRDFPTDTQYF.